Listed here are 7 T cell receptor beta chains from one sample, sequenced in a study of T-cell memory formation after mild COVID-19. TCRdb fed the 5' RACE reads into MiXCR, producing one record per CDR3 protein. The sample has tens of thousands of distinct CDR3 sequences, about 13% seen once. Sequenced material: PBMCs or a T cell subset sorted from them (not recorded which). These receptors were obtained from an adult woman who had mild COVID-19 (a few samples of this study predate the infection). Cell type and time point are not known.

This clonotype has a handful of counts. The chain employs TRBV9 and TRBJ2-7; 8 bases agree with TRBD1. The CDR3 runs 15 residues. CDR1 and CDR2 from the germline V gene are SGDLS and YYNGEE. Trimming took 0 bases from V and 2 from J; bases not matched to a gene: 4. CDR3 sequence: CASSVEWTGTYEQYF. The CDR3 coding sequence is TGTGCCAGCAGCGTAGAGTGGACAGGGACCTACGAGCAGTACTTC.

This clonotype was counted ten times or more. The chain employs TRBV7-2 and TRBJ2-3; TRBD2 matches at 7 bases. CDR1 is SGHTA and CDR2 is FQGNSA in the germline V gene. The J segment lost 2 bases and the V segment lost 6 bases, leaving 17 bases of the junction unmatched. This CDR3 is 18 amino acids long. The CDR3 DNA follows: TGTGCCAGCAGTCACATCTCGGAAGCGGGAACGAACACAGATACGCAGTATTTT. This gives the protein CASSHISEAGTNTDTQYF.

This rearrangement joins TRBV3-1 to TRBJ2-5, with D perhaps matching TRBD2 (5 bases). CDR1 is LGHDT, CDR2 YNNKEL, per germline (reference sequence). V gave up 8 bases and J gave up 5 bases, with 27 bases separating them. The CDR3 spans 17 residues. CDR3 DNA: TGTGCCAGCTGCCCGGAGGTCGCTTGGCCCCGGAGGGAGACCCAGTACTTC. Protein product: CASCPEVAWPRRETQYF.

A few counts support this clonotype. A read error may account for a junction end that differs from germline. The chain couples TRBV7-7 to TRBJ2-1; TRBD2 might be the D (5 bases). The CDR3 consists of 14 residues. Germline V gene lookup returns CDR1 SSHAT and CDR2 FNYEAQ (reference sequence). CDR3 sequence (DNA): TGTGCTAGCAGCCGAACTACCGGGGTCAATGAGCAGTTCTTC. Its translation: CASSRTTGVNEQFF.

V is TRBV21-1 and J is TRBJ2-7; the listed D gene, TRBD1, was not tested against the DNA. TRBV21-1 is labeled a pseudogene. CDR3 length: 16 residues. The CDR3 reads CASTPDWLRAGDEQYF. DNA of the CDR3: TGTGCCAGCACCCCCGATTGGCTTCGGGCGGGGGACGAGCAGTACTTC.

This clonotype was seen only a few times. The chain combines TRBV6-4 with TRBJ2-2, with 11 bases fitting TRBD2. The V segment lost 8 bases and the J segment 6 bases; nucleotides outside the gene matches: 5. The CDR3 runs 14 residues. Germline-derived CDR1 and CDR2 are MRHNA and SNTAGT. The CDR3 DNA sequence: TGTGCCAGCGCACTAGCGGGGGATGCCGGGGAGCTGTTTTTT. Its translation is CASALAGDAGELFF.

The V gene is TRBV6-2 or TRBV6-3, the J gene TRBJ2-1; D gene unclear. This CDR3 comprises 11 residues. Germline V gene lookup returns CDR1 MNHEY and CDR2 SVGEGT. Trimming took off 2 bases at V and 12 bases at J, with 8 bases between the two ends. CDR3 sequence: CASSYSRWQFF. As DNA, the CDR3 is TGTGCCAGCAGTTACAGCCGTTGGCAGTTCTTC.